One and the same sample provided the 30 T cell receptor beta chains below, sequenced in a study of T cells after yellow fever vaccination. MiXCR was run by TCRdb on the 5' RACE reads, yielding one entry per CDR3 protein. The sample carries roughly 320,000 distinct CDR3 sequences, 9.5% to 12% recorded once. Sequencing used CD4+ T cells sorted from PBMCs, obtained 45 days after the yellow fever booster vaccination. The origin of the receptors is a man younger than 35 who received the YFV17D yellow fever vaccine.

In this sample, this clonotype turned up a few times. The chain combines TRBV11-2 with TRBJ2-3; 8 bases align to TRBD1. The V gene end was trimmed by 5 bases and the J gene end by 0 bases; junction bases not matched to a gene: 4. CDR3 length: 15 amino acids. Germline CDR1 is SGHAT and CDR2 is FQNNGV. CDR3 nucleotide sequence: TGTGCCAGCAGCCGGGACAGGACTAGCACAGATACGCAGTATTTT. It specifies CASSRDRTSTDTQYF.

This clonotype was observed a handful of times. This chain joins TRBV14 and TRBJ1-6; the D is unclear. The CDR3 covers 13 residues. The ends were cut back, 6 bases at V and 6 bases at J, with 9 bases in the middle. CDR1 and CDR2 (germline): SGHDN, FVKESK. The CDR3 sequence is CASSQLFNSPLHF. Here the CDR3 DNA reads TGTGCCAGCAGTCAACTATTTAATTCACCCCTCCACTTT.

In its sample, this clonotype was seen a few times. The chain carries TRBV7-2 and TRBJ1-5; D not resolved. Trimming took off 2 bases at V and 6 bases at J, with 5 bases between the two ends. Germline assignment: CDR1 SGHTA and CDR2 FQGNSA. The CDR3 contains 12 residues. The CDR3, as DNA: TGTGCCAGCAGCTTAATGGGTCAGCCCCAGCATTTT. Protein product: CASSLMGQPQHF.

This clonotype was seen many times. The J gene is TRBJ2-2, the V gene TRBV5-1, with D unclear. This CDR3 spans 16 amino acids. The germline V gene encodes CDR1 SGHRS and CDR2 YFSETQ. Trimming took 1 base from V and 0 from J, leaving 10 bases between them. The CDR3: CASSLNWVANTGELFF. The CDR3 DNA reads as TGCGCCAGCAGCTTGAATTGGGTAGCGAACACCGGGGAGCTGTTTTTT.

This clonotype was recorded many times. The chain employs TRBV9 and TRBJ2-4; 11 nucleotides agree with TRBD1. The CDR3 covers 16 residues. The germline V gene encodes CDR1 SGDLS and CDR2 YYNGEE. The trim removed 4 bases at V and 7 bases at J, leaving 10 bases unmatched. The CDR3 coding sequence is TGTGCCAGCAGCCCTAGAGGGGACAGGGGGTGGAACATTCAGTACTTC. This sequence encodes CASSPRGDRGWNIQYF.

This clonotype turned up a few times. This chain's CDR3 is CASSQDRGPSYEQYV. CDR3 nucleotides: TGCGCCAGCAGCCAAGATCGGGGACCTTCCTACGAGCAGTACGTC. V is TRBV4-1 and J is TRBJ2-7, with D perhaps TRBD1 or TRBD2 (5 bases each). V dropped 0 bases and J dropped 1 base, with 10 bases sitting between them. Germline loops: CDR1 MGHRA, CDR2 YSYEKL. This CDR3 comprises 15 residues.

This sequence joins TRBV10-3 and TRBJ2-5; 12 bases agree with TRBD2. With 4 bases clipped from V and 2 bases from J, the junction kept 5 bases outside the gene matches. The CDR3 has 16 amino acids. Germline V gives CDR1 ENHRY, CDR2 SYGVKD. The CDR3 DNA reads as TGTGCCATCAGTGGCTCACTAGCGGGGGGACAAGAGACCCAGTACTTC. This codes for CAISGSLAGGQETQYF.

This clonotype was seen a handful of times. The rearrangement joins TRBV7-9 to TRBJ2-1; D remains unclear. The V gene's germline CDR1 is SEHNR and CDR2 FQNEAQ (reference sequence). The CDR3 covers 16 residues. The V end lost 1 base, the J end lost 0 bases, and 10 bases lay between the germline ends. The CDR3 DNA is TGTGCCAGCAGCTTAGTTCGGACGAGCTCCTACAATGAGCAGTTCTTC. Encoded protein: CASSLVRTSSYNEQFF. Full variable domain (outside the CDR3, taken from reference TRBV7-9 and TRBJ2-1): DTGVSQNPRHKITKRGQNVTFRCDPISEHNRLYWYRQTLGQGPEFLTYFQNEAQLEKSRLLSDRFSAERPKGSFSTLEIQRTEQGDSAMYLCASSLVRTSSYNEQFFGPGTRLTVL.

This clonotype was detected a few times. This chain joins TRBV28 and TRBJ1-1; no reliable D call. V lost 4 bases and J lost 6, with 6 bases in between. Germline CDR1 reads MDHEN; CDR2 reads SYDVKM. The CDR3 is made up of 11 amino acids. CDR3 bases: TGTGCCAGCAGTTGGAGCGCTGAAGCTTTCTTT. The encoded protein is CASSWSAEAFF.

This clonotype was seen repeatedly, ten times or more. The chain uses TRBV10-3 and TRBJ1-5; D gene ambiguous. The CDR3 is made up of 13 amino acids. CDR1 is ENHRY and CDR2 is SYGVKD in the germline V gene. V was pared by 8 bases and J by 2 bases, with 10 bases between. The CDR3 DNA follows: TGTGCCATCTCACCGTCGGGCAATCAGCCCCAGCATTTT. Its translation: CAISPSGNQPQHF.

The V gene is TRBV4-3, the J gene TRBJ1-6; tentative D call: TRBD1 (6 bases). Trimming took 1 base from V and 5 from J, leaving 15 bases between them. Germline V gene lookup returns CDR1 LGHNA and CDR2 YSLEER. The CDR3 covers 17 residues. As DNA, the CDR3 is TGCGCCAGCAGCCAAGTGTACGGGACAAGCAATAATTCACCCCTCCACTTT. Translation: CASSQVYGTSNNSPLHF.

This clonotype came up many times. This chain connects TRBV5-5 to TRBJ2-3, with D possibly being TRBD1 or TRBD2 (5 bases each). Germline V gives CDR1 SGHKS, CDR2 YYEKEE (reference sequence). The V end was cut by 0 bases, the J end by 5 bases, with 13 bases between. This CDR3 is built from 15 residues. The CDR3 loop is CASSLGGTAGDTQYF. DNA of the CDR3: TGTGCCAGCAGCTTGGGGGGGACCGCGGGAGATACGCAGTATTTT.

This clonotype was observed a handful of times. The chain combines TRBV18 with TRBJ2-5; tentative D call: TRBD2 (5 bases). CDR3 size: 15 residues. Germline CDR1 reads KGHSH; CDR2 reads LQKENI. V lost 3 bases, J lost 3 bases, and 14 bases lay in between. CDR3 loop: CASSPSNPREETQYF. As DNA, the CDR3 is TGTGCCAGCTCACCCTCCAACCCGAGGGAAGAGACCCAGTACTTC.

The chain combines TRBV5-4 with TRBJ1-1, with TRBD1 matching over 7 bases. CDR1 and CDR2 from the germline V gene are SGHNT and YYREEE (reference sequence). The CDR3 is 16 amino acids. After removal of 0 bases from V and 1 base from J, the junction contained 6 bases not matched to a gene. In nucleotides, the CDR3 is TGTGCCAGCAGCTTGGGGGACAGAGCTGAGAACACTGAAGCTTTCTTT. It yields the protein CASSLGDRAENTEAFF.

The chain combines TRBV5-1 with TRBJ2-1; D gene unclear. Germline V lookup: CDR1 SGHRS, CDR2 YFSETQ. This CDR3 has 16 amino acids. The germline V and J ends were trimmed by 3 bases and 3 bases, with 16 bases remaining between them. The CDR3 nucleotides are TGCGCCAGCAGCTCTCAGAGTGGCCCCGTCTACAATGAGCAGTTCTTC. This encodes CASSSQSGPVYNEQFF.

V is TRBV7-9 and J is TRBJ1-2; 7 bases match TRBD1. Per germline, CDR1 SEHNR and CDR2 FQNEAQ (reference sequence). After removal of 1 base from V and 3 bases from J, the junction contained 5 bases not matched to a gene. CDR3 size: 15 residues. The CDR3 sequence: CASSLGSGQDYGYTF. CDR3 sequence (DNA): TGTGCCAGCAGCTTAGGCTCTGGACAGGACTATGGCTACACCTTC.

The gene calls are TRBV12-3 or TRBV12-4 and TRBJ2-2; D ambiguous. This CDR3 has 13 residues. V lost 2 bases and J 7 bases, leaving 8 bases between the germline ends. The CDR3 is CASSLSVDGELFF. CDR3 bases: TGTGCCAGCAGTTTAAGCGTGGACGGGGAGCTGTTTTTT.

This clonotype has just a few counts. V gene TRBV7-2 combines with J gene TRBJ2-5; D might be TRBD1 or TRBD2, each matching 6 bases. CDR1 is SGHTA and CDR2 is FQGNSA in the germline V gene. Trimming cost V 6 bases and J 7 bases, with 18 bases left between them. CDR3 length: 14 residues. The CDR3 is CASSLDGGPATQYF. The DNA of the CDR3 is TGTGCCAGCAGTCTAGACGGGGGCCCCGCGACCCAGTACTTC.

J is TRBJ2-7 and V is TRBV19; 8 positions match TRBD2. The V segment lost 7 bases and the J segment 2 bases; nucleotides outside the gene matches: 10. The germline gives CDR1 LNHDA, CDR2 SQIVND (reference sequence). This CDR3 has 15 amino acids. The CDR3 DNA is TGTGCCAGTAACCTTCGGGGGACTAGGCCCTACGAGCAGTACGTC. It is translated as CASNLRGTRPYEQYV.

This clonotype was found a few times. The V and J genes are TRBV5-1 and TRBJ2-2; 8 nucleotides align to TRBD1. The CDR3 contains 19 residues. Germline V gene lookup returns CDR1 SGHRS and CDR2 YFSETQ. V trimming: 3 bases; J trimming: 4 bases; junction bases outside the gene matches: 17. CDR3 sequence: CASSSAPQGAGGGTGELFF. CDR3 nucleotides: TGCGCCAGCAGCTCGGCCCCCCAGGGGGCAGGTGGTGGCACCGGGGAGCTGTTTTTT. Variable domain in full (rest from reference TRBV5-1 and TRBJ2-2): KAGVTQTPRYLIKTRGQQVTLSCSPISGHRSVSWYQQTPGQGLQFLFEYFSETQRNKGNFPGRFSGRQFSNSRSEMNVSTLELGDSALYLCASSSAPQGAGGGTGELFFGEGSRLTVL.

This clonotype was counted only a few times. This sequence joins TRBV7-2 and TRBJ2-3; 9 positions agree with TRBD2. The CDR3 is 15 amino acids. V lost 5 bases, J lost 0 bases, and 3 bases stayed unmatched. Germline values: CDR1 SGHTA, CDR2 FQGNSA. The chain's CDR3 is CASSTGLASTDTQYF. The CDR3 nucleotides are TGTGCCAGCAGCACGGGACTAGCCAGCACAGATACGCAGTATTTT.

This clonotype was recorded at least ten times. This chain links TRBV3-1 with TRBJ2-7, with D maybe TRBD1 (6 bases). The CDR3 contains 13 residues. CDR1 and CDR2 from the germline V gene are LGHDT and YNNKEL (reference sequence). The V gene lost 8 bases and the J gene lost 0 bases, with 11 bases spanning the gap. For the CDR3, the DNA is TGTGCCAGCGGGGGCCAACCCTCCTACGAGCAGTACTTC. This encodes CASGGQPSYEQYF.

The CDR3: CSAKNPSSTDTQYF. CDR3 DNA sequence: TGCAGTGCCAAAAATCCGTCTAGCACAGATACGCAGTATTTT. This chain uses TRBV20-1 with TRBJ2-3; no definite D call. Trimming took 6 bases from V and 0 from J, leaving 13 bases between them. CDR3 length: 14 amino acids. The germline V gene encodes CDR1 DFQATT and CDR2 SNEGSKA (reference sequence).

This clonotype was detected only a few times. The V call is TRBV12-3 or TRBV12-4, the J call TRBJ2-4, with unresolved D. The CDR3 consists of 15 residues. V was pared by 3 bases and J by 0 bases, with 9 bases between. The CDR3 spells CASSFGPLAKNIQYF. CDR3 bases: TGTGCCAGCAGTTTTGGACCCTTAGCCAAAAACATTCAGTACTTC.

At least ten counts were recorded for this clonotype. CDR3 amino acids: CASSLAGQYNSPLHF. Written as DNA, the CDR3 is TGTGCCAGCAGCCTCGCGGGACAGTATAATTCACCCCTCCACTTT. J is TRBJ1-6 and V is TRBV7-3; 7 positions match TRBD1. Germline trimming cut 5 bases from V and 4 bases from J; bases unmatched to any gene: 5. Germline V lookup: CDR1 SGHTA, CDR2 FQGTGA. This CDR3 contains 15 residues.

This clonotype has just a few counts. DNA for the CDR3: TGCAGTGCTAGTCTGGCAGCAGATACGCAGTATTTT. Encoded protein: CSASLAADTQYF. V is TRBV20-1 and J is TRBJ2-3; D not resolved. CDR1 DFQATT and CDR2 SNEGSKA come from the germline V gene (reference sequence). The CDR3 contains 12 residues. V was trimmed by 3 bases and J by 4 bases, leaving 8 bases between them.

This chain connects TRBV7-3 to TRBJ2-3; 7 bases map to TRBD1. CDR1 SGHTA and CDR2 FQGTGA come from the germline V gene. V gave up 5 bases and J gave up 2 bases; unmatched junction bases: 7. This CDR3 is built from 15 residues. The CDR3 loop reads CASSPQGIDTDTQYF. Here the CDR3 DNA reads TGTGCCAGCAGCCCACAGGGGATTGACACAGATACGCAGTATTTT.

Ten or more counts support this clonotype. The chain uses TRBV6-6 and TRBJ2-1; 8 nucleotides agree with TRBD2. CDR1 and CDR2 from the germline V gene are MNHNY and SVGAGI (reference sequence). CDR3 size: 15 residues. J gave up 5 bases and V 4 bases, and 7 bases lay outside the gene matches. The CDR3 DNA sequence: TGTGCCAGCAGTTTCGGGGGGGCGCGCAACAATGAGCAGTTCTTC. Amino acids: CASSFGGARNNEQFF.

The chain combines TRBV9 with TRBJ2-1, with D perhaps TRBD2 (5 bases). The CDR3 runs to 15 residues. Looked up from germline, CDR1 is SGDLS and CDR2 is YYNGEE. Trimming cost V 7 bases and J 0 bases, with 14 bases left between them. The CDR3 region has the DNA TGTGCCAGCCGCCCCCCGGGGAGCTCCTACAATGAGCAGTTCTTC. Translation: CASRPPGSSYNEQFF.

The chain combines TRBV5-1 with TRBJ1-2; a possible D gene is TRBD1 (5 bases). There are 15 residues in the CDR3. CDR1 and CDR2 (germline): SGHRS, YFSETQ. V gave up 4 bases and J gave up 3 bases, with 16 bases separating them. The CDR3 region is CASSPPGRDYYGYTF. In DNA form, the CDR3 reads TGCGCCAGCAGCCCACCGGGGAGGGACTACTATGGCTACACCTTC. The complete variable domain, with remaining parts taken from reference TRBV5-1 and TRBJ1-2, reads KAGVTQTPRYLIKTRGQQVTLSCSPISGHRSVSWYQQTPGQGLQFLFEYFSETQRNKGNFPGRFSGRQFSNSRSEMNVSTLELGDSALYLCASSPPGRDYYGYTFGSGTRLTVV.